One sample yielded the 23 T cell receptor beta chains listed below, sequenced in a study of T-cell reconstitution after alpha-beta-depleted transplantation in children. This sample's TCRbeta library carried unique molecular identifier barcodes. TCRdb recomputed calls from the PCR reads with MiXCR, one row per CDR3 protein. The sample has around 370,000 distinct CDR3 sequences; 9% to 12% are singletons. This material consisted of PBMCs from the stem cell graft donor, taken from the stem cell graft. Source of these receptors: a human donor who donated a stem cell graft to a child with acute lymphoblastic leukemia.

The gene calls are TRBV6-2 or TRBV6-3 and TRBJ2-7; the D is unclear. In germline, CDR1 is MNHEY, CDR2 SVGEGT. V lost 0 bases and J lost 2, with 8 bases in between. CDR3 length equals 14 residues. The CDR3 protein is CASSYSMTPYEQYF. CDR3 bases: TGTGCCAGCAGTTACTCGATGACCCCCTACGAGCAGTACTTC.

The V and J genes are TRBV20-1 and TRBJ1-5; 7 bases align to TRBD1. The CDR3 spans 14 residues. Per germline, CDR1 DFQATT and CDR2 SNEGSKA (reference sequence). With 4 bases clipped from V and 7 bases from J, the junction kept 10 bases outside the gene matches. In nucleotides, the CDR3 is TGCAGTGCTAAATACGGGACAGAGGGGCAGCCCCAGCATTTT. This translates into CSAKYGTEGQPQHF.

This clonotype was recorded a few times. The chain is built from TRBV20-1 and TRBJ2-3; D ambiguous. The V gene's germline CDR1 is DFQATT and CDR2 SNEGSKA (reference sequence). This CDR3 is built from 15 residues. V was trimmed by 3 bases and J by 0 bases, leaving 13 bases between them. DNA of the CDR3: TGCAGTGCTAGCTGGGTGGCCCCTAGCACAGATACGCAGTATTTT. Amino acid sequence: CSASWVAPSTDTQYF.

This chain connects TRBV28 to TRBJ1-4; 9 bases map to TRBD1. The CDR3 contains 14 residues. Germline V gene sequence: CDR1 MDHEN, CDR2 SYDVKM. Trimming at V came to 6 bases and at J to 7 bases, leaving 6 bases not matched to a gene. CDR3: CASSTTGGGEKLFF. The CDR3 nucleotides read TGTGCCAGCAGCACAACAGGGGGCGGTGAAAAACTGTTTTTT.

This clonotype was found many times. Written as DNA, the CDR3 is TGCAGCGTTGAAGATCGGTTCAAACCCGATCAAGAGACCCAGTACTTC. As protein: CSVEDRFKPDQETQYF. The J gene is TRBJ2-5, the V gene TRBV29-1, with D hard to call. Trimming shortened V by 0 bases and J by 2 bases, and 16 bases separated the two germline ends. Germline CDR1 SQVTM, CDR2 ANQGSEA. This CDR3 is 16 amino acids long.

V gene TRBV6-1 combines with J gene TRBJ2-6, with 8 bases aligning to TRBD1. The CDR3 extends over 15 amino acids. V lost 6 bases to trimming and J lost 2 bases; unmatched junction nucleotides: 3. Germline V gene data show CDR1 as MNHNS and CDR2 as SASEGT. The CDR3 sequence is CASRPQGAGANVLTF. In DNA form, the CDR3 reads TGTGCCAGCAGGCCACAGGGGGCTGGGGCCAACGTCCTGACTTTC.

This clonotype was seen more than once but under ten times. This chain connects TRBV6-5 to TRBJ2-3, with a possible D match to TRBD1 (6 bases). The germline V and J ends were trimmed by 2 bases and 0 bases, with 9 bases remaining between them. The CDR3 consists of 15 residues. In germline, CDR1 is MNHEY, CDR2 SVGAGI. This chain's CDR3 is CASSYAGASTDTQYF. The DNA of the CDR3 is TGTGCCAGCAGTTACGCAGGGGCTAGCACAGATACGCAGTATTTT.

A few counts support this clonotype. This rearrangement joins TRBV30 to TRBJ2-3, with D unresolved. Looked up from germline, CDR1 is GTSNPN and CDR2 is SVGIG (reference sequence). The CDR3 is 13 residues long. V lost 0 bases, J lost 1 base, and 5 bases lay in between. The CDR3 DNA sequence: TGTGCCTGGAGTGTTAAGGGCACAGATACGCAGTATTTT. This gives the protein CAWSVKGTDTQYF.

As concerns this clonotype: A read error may produce the germline difference seen at one junction end. The chain combines TRBV5-8 with TRBJ1-2; D might be TRBD1 (6 bases). This CDR3 comprises 14 residues. Germline V gene sequence: CDR1 SGHTS, CDR2 YDEGEE. In DNA form, the CDR3 reads TGTGCCATCAGCTTGGAGGGGGTTTACTATGGCTACACCTTC. Amino acid sequence: CAISLEGVYYGYTF.

This clonotype was observed a few times. The chain recombines TRBV7-8 with TRBJ2-5, with D possibly matching TRBD2 (5 bases). CDR3 length: 15 residues. The germline V and J ends were trimmed by 6 bases and 5 bases, with 19 bases remaining between them. Germline V gene data show CDR1 as SGHVS and CDR2 as FQNEAQ. The CDR3 nucleotides are TGTGCCAGCAGTAAAAAGCGGACCCTCGGGGAGACCCAGTACTTC. It encodes CASSKKRTLGETQYF.

This clonotype was detected many times. The chain couples TRBV3-1 to TRBJ2-3, with D unclear. CDR1 and CDR2 from the germline V gene are LGHDT and YNNKEL (reference sequence). This CDR3 is built from 13 residues. Deletions cut 1 base from V and 2 bases from J, with 4 bases between. CDR3 in DNA: TGTGCCAGCAGCCAAGTCTACACAGATACGCAGTATTTT. Translation gives CASSQVYTDTQYF.

The chain employs TRBV6-2 or TRBV6-3 and TRBJ2-5; a weak D match, TRBD1 (6 bases). Germline V gives CDR1 MNHEY, CDR2 SVGEGT. The CDR3 contains 14 residues. The ends were cut back, 4 bases at V and 4 bases at J, with 13 bases in the middle. CDR3 amino acids: CASSWGPNGETQYF. The CDR3 region has the DNA TGTGCCAGCAGTTGGGGGCCAAATGGAGAGACCCAGTACTTC.

The genes are TRBV5-1 and TRBJ2-3; 11 nucleotides align to TRBD1. The junction had 5 bases not matched to a gene; V was cut back by 3 bases and J by 8 bases. The germline V gene has CDR1 SGHRS and CDR2 YFSETQ. The CDR3 sequence is 14 residues long. CDR3 protein: CASSSGQGGLTQYF. CDR3 nucleotide sequence: TGCGCCAGCAGCTCGGGACAGGGGGGACTTACGCAGTATTTT.

This clonotype was recorded at least ten times. This sequence joins TRBV15 and TRBJ1-2; D remains ambiguous. The CDR3 runs 13 residues. V was cut by 5 bases and J by 5 bases, with 12 bases left in between. Germline V CDR1 and CDR2: LNHNV, YYDKDF (reference sequence). CDR3 sequence reads: CATSARTYYGYTF. As DNA, the CDR3 is TGTGCCACCAGCGCTCGGACGTATTATGGCTACACCTTC. The entire variable domain, with the rest obtained from reference TRBV15 and TRBJ1-2, is as follows: DAMVIQNPRYQVTQFGKPVTLSCSQTLNHNVMYWYQQKSSQAPKLLFHYYDKDFNNEADTPDNFQSRRPNTSFCFLDIRSPGLGDTAMYLCATSARTYYGYTFGSGTRLTVV.

The table lists this clonotype with a few counts. The J gene is TRBJ1-1, the V gene TRBV4-3; D call uncertain. Trimming took off 0 bases at V and 0 bases at J, with 11 bases between the two ends. Per germline, CDR1 LGHNA and CDR2 YSLEER. This CDR3 is 16 amino acids long. The CDR3 bases are TGCGCCAGCAGCCAAGATAACAGACCCATGAACACTGAAGCTTTCTTT. This sequence encodes CASSQDNRPMNTEAFF.

This clonotype appeared a few times. The rearrangement links TRBV5-1 to TRBJ2-3, with D possibly matching TRBD1 (5 bases). V lost 1 base and J lost 0, with 12 bases in between. Germline V gives CDR1 SGHRS, CDR2 YFSETQ. The CDR3 spans 16 residues. The CDR3 sequence is CASSLTAGLSTDTQYF. CDR3 in DNA: TGCGCCAGCAGCTTGACGGCAGGGCTAAGCACAGATACGCAGTATTTT.

This clonotype was seen at least ten times. The chain couples TRBV20-1 to TRBJ2-1, with 7 bases fitting TRBD1. V was clipped by 6 bases and J by 2 bases; unmatched bases: 10. CDR1 and CDR2 from the germline V gene are DFQATT and SNEGSKA (reference sequence). This CDR3 region has 15 residues. CDR3 amino acids: CSATDRSGTYNEQFF. CDR3 in DNA: TGCAGTGCCACGGACAGGAGTGGAACCTACAATGAGCAGTTCTTC.

This clonotype has more than one count but fewer than ten. The chain recombines TRBV7-2 with TRBJ2-3, with a tentative D call TRBD2 (6 bases). CDR3 length: 17 residues. V was pared by 7 bases and J by 6 bases, with 26 bases between. Germline V gives CDR1 SGHTA, CDR2 FQGNSA. This CDR3 is CASNGQARGTLLDTQYF. The CDR3 DNA sequence: TGTGCCAGCAACGGGCAAGCCCGCGGGACTCTACTGGATACGCAGTATTTT.

This clonotype appeared many times. The chain is built from TRBV5-1 and TRBJ2-1; D unclear. There are 12 residues in the CDR3. Germline V CDR1 and CDR2: SGHRS, YFSETQ. Trimming removed 0 bases from V and 6 bases from J, with 4 bases in between. The DNA of the CDR3 is TGCGCCAGCAGCTTGGAGGTCAATGAGCAGTTCTTC. Translation: CASSLEVNEQFF.

This clonotype was detected ten times or more. V and J are TRBV29-1 and TRBJ2-1; possible D gene TRBD2, 6 bases. Germline V gene lookup returns CDR1 SQVTM and CDR2 ANQGSEA. CDR3 size: 12 residues. Trimming left V 7 bases short and J 3 bases short, with 10 bases between. CDR3 sequence (DNA): TGCAGCGGGGGACTGGTCTACAATGAGCAGTTCTTC. It is translated as CSGGLVYNEQFF.

This chain connects TRBV10-3 to TRBJ2-7, with D unresolved. The germline V gene encodes CDR1 ENHRY and CDR2 SYGVKD. V was clipped by 4 bases and J by 3 bases, with 7 bases between them. This CDR3 region has 12 residues. The CDR3 protein is CAISAKHYEQYF. The CDR3 DNA is TGTGCCATCAGTGCCAAACACTACGAGCAGTACTTC.

This clonotype was counted only a few times. V gene TRBV4-3 combines with J gene TRBJ1-2; no clear D gene. The ends were cut back, 4 bases at V and 3 bases at J, with 15 bases in the middle. CDR3 length: 15 amino acids. CDR1 is LGHNA, CDR2 YSLEER, per germline. The CDR3 DNA reads as TGCGCCAGCAGCCGCGAAAAGGACGGATACTATGGCTACACCTTC. It translates to CASSREKDGYYGYTF.

The chain recombines TRBV30 with TRBJ1-1; no reliable D call. The CDR3 extends over 13 amino acids. Germline V CDR1 and CDR2: GTSNPN, SVGIG (reference sequence). V was cut by 5 bases and J by 10 bases, with 20 bases left in between. The CDR3 loop reads CAWEGLGREGAFF. CDR3 coding DNA: TGTGCCTGGGAGGGCCTCGGTCGGGAAGGAGCTTTCTTT.